This T cell receptor beta chain was identified in a study of persistence of HIV-infected CD4 T cells. Study-level results: Antigen-responding cells were enriched for degenerate expanded CDR3beta sequences.

This was the immunoSEQ version 4 assay in survey mode. The repertoire was sequenced with immunoSEQ multiplex PCR; TCRdb's copy has only in-frame clones and lacks some. The profile shows 30,000 to 45,000 clones, 70% to 90% of them singletons. This CDR3 is built from 12 residues. Germline V gene sequence: CDR1 MNHNS, CDR2 SASEGT. The V and J ends lost 7 bases and 6 bases respectively, with 10 bases between them. Comment on this clone: The antigen is unknown.

Cells were stimulated with overlapping HIV-1 Gag 15-mer peptides. CD40L-negative CD69-negative CD45RO-high memory CD4+ T cells were sorted as populations depleted of antigen-responding cells. The source is an adult with HIV. The donor label of this sample is uncertain. The chain is built from TRBV6-1 and TRBJ1-5; D not certain. Sequenced here: cultured CD4+ T cells from PBMCs, sampled from a patient who received antiretroviral therapy. The CDR3 nucleotides read TGTGCCAGCAAGTTTCAAGGTCAGCCCCAGCATTTT. Protein: CASKFQGQPQHF.